The 12 T cell receptor beta chains given below trace back to one sample, sequenced in a study of blood T cell repertoires in COVID-19. This table comes from immunoSEQ multiplex PCR, and its TCRdb copy is limited to in-frame clones, with some not included. The sample yields 75,000 to 95,000 clones, 80% to 85% seen once. Sample: peripheral blood. All receptors come from a man aged 55-75 years with acute or convalescent COVID-19.

This clone has just one count. The V call is TRBV6-2 or TRBV6-3, the J call TRBJ1-5; D is ambiguous. Germline lookup yields CDR1 MNHEY and CDR2 SVGEGT. CDR3 length equals 15 residues. V shed 5 bases and J shed 2 bases, with 13 bases lying between them. CDR3 sequence reads: CASSRGPVGNQPQHF. As DNA, the CDR3 is TGTGCCAGCAGTAGAGGGCCCGTCGGCAATCAGCCCCAGCATTTT.

This clone was seen once. This chain connects TRBV7-9 to TRBJ1-6; D remains unclear. Germline V lookup: CDR1 SEHNR, CDR2 FQNEAQ (reference sequence). Trimming pared 2 bases from V and 10 bases from J, leaving 9 bases between. The CDR3 contains 13 residues. CDR3 coding DNA: TGTGCCAGCAGCTTATGGGAGAACTCACCCCTCCACTTT. Translating it yields CASSLWENSPLHF.

This chain joins TRBV3-1 (or the pseudogene TRBV3-2) and TRBJ2-7, with 7 bases lining up with TRBD1. Losses at the gene ends were 4 bases for V and 7 bases for J; bases not matched to a gene: 7. The CDR3 has 13 residues. Germline-derived CDR1 and CDR2 are LGHDT and YNNKEL (reference sequence). The CDR3 bases are TGTGCCAGCAGCCCACCTCACAGGGGTGAGCAGTACTTC. Its protein product is CASSPPHRGEQYF.

The V call is TRBV6-6, the J call TRBJ1-1, with D uncertain. Trimming left V 6 bases short and J 2 bases short, with 10 bases between. The CDR3 length is 13 residues. Germline V gives CDR1 MNHNY, CDR2 SVGAGI (reference sequence). CDR3 loop: CASRNTENTEAFF. CDR3 nucleotide sequence: TGTGCCAGCAGAAATACAGAAAACACTGAAGCTTTCTTT.

This chain links TRBV13 with TRBJ2-3, with a tentative D call TRBD2 (6 bases). Looked up from germline, CDR1 is PRHDT and CDR2 is FYEKMQ (reference sequence). V was trimmed by 5 bases and J by 1 base, leaving 25 bases between them. The CDR3 covers 19 residues. In DNA form, the CDR3 reads TGTGCCAGCAGCCCCAACCCCCGCGCTGAGGAGCGGGGCACAGATACGCAGTATTTT. It encodes CASSPNPRAEERGTDTQYF.

The chain joins TRBV6-2 or TRBV6-3 to TRBJ2-3; 7 nucleotides agree with TRBD1. Germline CDR1 and CDR2: MNHEY and SVGEGT. The CDR3 totals 15 residues. V dropped 6 bases and J dropped 4; count of bases not matched to a gene: 10. CDR3 sequence (DNA): TGTGCCAGCAGCCGCAGGGCGACAGGGTCAGATACGCAGTATTTT. Translating it yields CASSRRATGSDTQYF.

This chain connects TRBV24-1 to TRBJ2-1; 7 positions match TRBD1. The junction had 18 bases not matched to a gene; V was cut back by 5 bases and J by 0 bases. The CDR3 length is 20 residues. Germline-derived CDR1 and CDR2 are KGHDR and SFDVKD. CDR3 loop: CATSGTPDWSGQSSYNEQFF. In nucleotides, the CDR3 is TGTGCCACCAGTGGTACCCCCGATTGGTCGGGACAGAGCTCCTACAATGAGCAGTTCTTC.

The genes are TRBV6-2 or TRBV6-3 and TRBJ1-5; D unresolved. Germline CDR1 is MNHEY and CDR2 is SVGEGT. This CDR3 region has 15 residues. Trimming left V 2 bases short and J 0 bases short, with 8 bases between. The DNA for the CDR3 is TGTGCCAGCAGTTACGGGAGTTATAGCAATCAGCCCCAGCATTTT. It is translated as CASSYGSYSNQPQHF.

This clone appeared a few times. The chain employs TRBV11-2 and TRBJ1-1; 9 positions agree with TRBD1. The CDR3 consists of 18 residues. From germline, CDR1 is SGHAT and CDR2 FQNNGV. V dropped 6 bases and J dropped 0; count of bases not matched to a gene: 14. CDR3 residues: CASSILGTGIFMNTEAFF. CDR3 sequence (DNA): TGTGCCAGCAGTATACTGGGGACAGGGATTTTCATGAACACTGAAGCTTTCTTT.

The chain is built from TRBV9 and TRBJ1-1, with 9 bases fitting TRBD1. This CDR3 has 17 residues. The ends lost 0 bases at V and 1 base at J; junction bases unmatched: 7. Germline V gives CDR1 SGDLS, CDR2 YYNGEE. The CDR3 spells CASSVGIQGAKNTEAFF. CDR3 coding DNA: TGTGCCAGCAGCGTAGGAATACAGGGGGCGAAGAACACTGAAGCTTTCTTT.

This clone was detected a few times. This sequence joins TRBV30 and TRBJ2-7, with TRBD1 identical over 7 bases. Germline values: CDR1 GTSNPN, CDR2 SVGIG (reference sequence). The CDR3 is 17 residues long. Trimming cost V 3 bases and J 2 bases; bases outside gene matches: 16. In DNA, the CDR3 is TGTGCCTGGAGCGACCCGCAGAGACAGGGCGTCCCCTACGAGCAGTACTTC. It yields the protein CAWSDPQRQGVPYEQYF.

This rearrangement joins TRBV12-5 to TRBJ1-5; the D is unclear. Trimming took 1 base from V and 4 from J, leaving 8 bases between them. The CDR3 loop spans 14 amino acids. CDR1 and CDR2 from the germline V gene are LGHNT and FRNRAP. CDR3 DNA: TGTGCTAGTGGTTTGGGGGAGCTAAATCAGCCCCAGCATTTT. Amino acids: CASGLGELNQPQHF.